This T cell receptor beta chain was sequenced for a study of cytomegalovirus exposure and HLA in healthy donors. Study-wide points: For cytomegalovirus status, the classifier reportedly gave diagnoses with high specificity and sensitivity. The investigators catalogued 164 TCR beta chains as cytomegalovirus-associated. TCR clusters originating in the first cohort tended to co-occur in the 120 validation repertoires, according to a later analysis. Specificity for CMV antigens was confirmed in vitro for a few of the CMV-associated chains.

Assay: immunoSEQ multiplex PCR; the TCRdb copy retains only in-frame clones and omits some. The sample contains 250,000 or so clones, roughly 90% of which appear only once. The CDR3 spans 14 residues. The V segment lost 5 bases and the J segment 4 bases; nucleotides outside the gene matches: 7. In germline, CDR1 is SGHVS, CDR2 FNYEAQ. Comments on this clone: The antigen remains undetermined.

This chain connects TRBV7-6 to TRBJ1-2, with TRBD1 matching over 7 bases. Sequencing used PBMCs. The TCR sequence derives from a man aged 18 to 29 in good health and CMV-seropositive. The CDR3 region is CASSPDRESYGYTF. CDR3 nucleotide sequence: TGTGCCAGCAGCCCAGACAGGGAATCCTATGGCTACACCTTC.